The next 27 T cell receptor beta chains were all read from a single sample in a study of blood T cell repertoires in COVID-19 (dated by TCRdb to between 2020 and 2021). Libraries were constructed by the immunoSEQ multiplex PCR assay. TCRdb retrieved this table from immuneACCESS and kept in-frame rearrangements only. Not all clones are present; in checked studies, unresolved V genes account for under half, and no reason is known for the remainder. For this sample the table gives fewer than 350,000 clones, of which approximately 87% were detected only once. In total, the top ten clones hold approximately 12% of the sample. The sequenced material came from peripheral blood. The receptors originated from a woman aged 30 to 39 with COVID-19, enrolled during active disease.

This sequence joins TRBV5-1 and TRBJ2-7; D gene uncertain. The CDR3 totals 13 residues. The V end lost 0 bases, the J end lost 7 bases, and 11 bases lay between the germline ends. Germline V gene sequence: CDR1 SGHRS, CDR2 YFSETQ. As DNA, the CDR3 is TGCGCCAGCAGCTTGGTGCCTCACTCAGAGCAGTACTTC. Protein: CASSLVPHSEQYF.

The chain uses TRBV5-1 and TRBJ1-4; 8 nucleotides agree with TRBD1. Germline V CDR1 and CDR2: SGHRS, YFSETQ. The CDR3 loop spans 18 amino acids. J was trimmed by 0 bases and V by 0 bases; bases with no gene match: 7. The CDR3 DNA reads TGCGCCAGCAGCTTGGGTATCAGGGGGCGGGCAACTAATGAAAAACTGTTTTTT. This gives the protein CASSLGIRGRATNEKLFF.

The chain uses TRBV9 and TRBJ1-2, with D hard to call. The CDR3 is 12 amino acids. The ends were cut back, 2 bases at V and 8 bases at J, with 10 bases in the middle. Germline assignment: CDR1 SGDLS and CDR2 YYNGEE. The CDR3 DNA reads TGTGCCAGCAGCGTTGCAGGTTGGGGCTACACCTTC. This encodes CASSVAGWGYTF.

The count of this clone is one. The chain has TRBV7-2 and TRBJ2-3; a weak D match, TRBD2 (7 bases). The CDR3 loop spans 16 amino acids. Trimming stripped 5 bases from V and 3 bases from J, with 18 bases between. Per germline, CDR1 SGHTA and CDR2 FQGNSA. The CDR3 sequence is CASSAQWGGLTDTQYF. In DNA, the CDR3 is TGTGCCAGCAGCGCCCAGTGGGGGGGCTTGACAGATACGCAGTATTTT.

The V call is TRBV29-1, the J call TRBJ1-1; D gene uncertain. CDR3 length: 14 amino acids. CDR1 and CDR2 (germline): SQVTM, ANQGSEA. Trimming removed 7 bases from V and 1 base from J, with 16 bases in between. As DNA, the CDR3 is TGCAGCGCCGAGCGGTCAGGATGGAACACTGAAGCTTTCTTT. Its translation is CSAERSGWNTEAFF.

CDR3 DNA sequence: TGTGCCAGCAGCTTTTGGGGGCAGTGGAATTCACCCCTCCACTTT. As protein: CASSFWGQWNSPLHF. The chain combines TRBV5-5 with TRBJ1-6, with D possibly TRBD1 on 6 matching bases. Germline lookup yields CDR1 SGHKS and CDR2 YYEKEE (reference sequence). This CDR3 is built from 15 residues. Deletions cut 2 bases from V and 7 bases from J, with 13 bases between.

The gene calls are TRBV5-4 and TRBJ1-6, with 7 bases identical to TRBD1. V shed 3 bases, J shed 7 bases, and the junction held 7 bases outside the gene matches. The germline V gene encodes CDR1 SGHNT and CDR2 YYREEE (reference sequence). The CDR3 has 15 residues. CDR3 bases: TGTGCCAGCAGCTCCCGTCGGGACAGAAATTCACCCCTCCACTTT. Amino acid sequence: CASSSRRDRNSPLHF. The variable domain in full, with the rest retrieved from reference TRBV5-4 and TRBJ1-6, is ETGVTQSPTHLIKTRGQQVTLRCSSQSGHNTVSWYQQALGQGPQFIFQYYREEENGRGNFPPRFSGLQFPNYSSELNVNALELDDSALYLCASSSRRDRNSPLHFGNGTRLTVT.

The CDR3 spells CASSPTGLAGAPYEQYF. CDR3 coding DNA: TGTGCCAGCAGTCCCACCGGACTAGCGGGGGCCCCCTACGAGCAGTACTTC. This sequence joins TRBV27 and TRBJ2-7, with 13 bases aligning to TRBD2. CDR1 and CDR2 (germline): MNHEY, SMNVEV (reference sequence). The CDR3 loop spans 17 amino acids. V was pared by 5 bases and J by 2 bases, with 9 bases of the junction left unmatched.

CDR3 loop: CASSPSAGAGELFF. CDR3 nucleotide sequence: TGTGCCAGCAGCCCATCAGCGGGAGCCGGGGAGCTGTTTTTT. The rearrangement links TRBV7-9 to TRBJ2-2, with 8 bases matching TRBD2. V was pared by 5 bases and J by 6 bases, with 5 bases of the junction left unmatched. Per germline, CDR1 SEHNR and CDR2 FQNEAQ (reference sequence). The CDR3 extends over 14 amino acids.

The CDR3 bases are TGCGCCAGCAGCTTGGGGACTAGCGGGGGGGCGTGGGAGACCCAGTACTTC. It yields the protein CASSLGTSGGAWETQYF. The V call is TRBV5-1, the J call TRBJ2-5; 15 positions agree with TRBD2. V lost 0 bases and J lost 5; bases outside the gene matches: 5. This CDR3 comprises 17 residues. CDR1 SGHRS and CDR2 YFSETQ come from the germline V gene.

The sample holds one count of this clone. V and J are TRBV7-9 and TRBJ1-3; 9 positions agree with TRBD1. After removal of 0 bases from V and 1 base from J, the junction contained 1 base not matched to a gene. The CDR3 has 16 amino acids. Per the germline V gene, CDR1 is SEHNR and CDR2 is FQNEAQ (reference sequence). Here the CDR3 reads CASSLAGTGSGNTIYF. CDR3 nucleotides: TGTGCCAGCAGCTTAGCCGGGACAGGGTCTGGAAACACCATATATTTT.

The chain couples TRBV4-1 to TRBJ2-3; perhaps TRBD2 as D (6 bases). This CDR3 spans 14 amino acids. V shed 6 bases and J shed 2 bases, with 12 bases lying between them. The germline gives CDR1 MGHRA, CDR2 YSYEKL. CDR3 amino acids: CASRQDYSTDTQYF. The DNA for the CDR3 is TGCGCCAGCAGACAGGACTATTCCACAGATACGCAGTATTTT.

The rearrangement links TRBV5-4 to TRBJ2-5, with 8 bases that match TRBD2. Germline assignment: CDR1 SGHNT and CDR2 YYREEE (reference sequence). This CDR3 contains 15 residues. V shed 2 bases, J shed 1 base, and the junction held 4 bases outside the gene matches. CDR3 residues: CASSFGGAFQETQYF. The CDR3, as DNA: TGTGCCAGCAGCTTCGGGGGGGCCTTCCAAGAGACCCAGTACTTC.

This clone was detected only a few times. V usage is TRBV15 and J usage is TRBJ2-7, with 8 bases lining up with TRBD2. The CDR3 sequence is 16 residues long. In germline, CDR1 is LNHNV, CDR2 YYDKDF (reference sequence). V lost 0 bases and J lost 6; bases outside the gene matches: 10. This CDR3 is CATSRDPRGGSSEQYF. DNA of the CDR3: TGTGCCACCAGCAGAGACCCCCGGGGGGGCTCTAGCGAGCAGTACTTC.

This clone has only a few counts. CDR3 loop: CASSLGGESYEQYF. The CDR3 DNA is TGTGCCAGCAGCTTAGGGGGGGAATCCTACGAGCAGTACTTC. The chain employs TRBV7-9 and TRBJ2-7; weak D call: TRBD2 (6 bases). This CDR3 has 14 amino acids. With 1 base removed from V and 1 base from J, the gap between germline ends came to 8 bases. CDR1 is SEHNR and CDR2 is FQNEAQ in the germline V gene (reference sequence).

The chain employs TRBV10-3 and TRBJ2-5; 8 positions agree with TRBD2. This CDR3 is 17 amino acids long. Germline CDR1 ENHRY, CDR2 SYGVKD. V shed 2 bases, J shed 0 bases, and the junction held 8 bases outside the gene matches. The CDR3 region is CAISEREGTLYQETQYF. The DNA of the CDR3 is TGTGCCATCAGTGAGCGGGAGGGGACTTTGTACCAAGAGACCCAGTACTTC.

V and J are TRBV12-3 or TRBV12-4 and TRBJ2-3; D gene uncertain. Trimming took off 2 bases at V and 3 bases at J, with 6 bases between the two ends. CDR3 length: 13 amino acids. The DNA of the CDR3 is TGTGCCAGCAGTTTACCATTGACAGATACGCAGTATTTT. Its translation: CASSLPLTDTQYF.

This chain joins TRBV3-1 (or the pseudogene TRBV3-2) and TRBJ2-1; D is ambiguous. V lost 3 bases and J 7 bases, leaving 4 bases between the germline ends. CDR3 length: 11 residues. The germline gives CDR1 LGHDT, CDR2 YNNKEL (reference sequence). This CDR3 is CASSHNNEQFF. In DNA, the CDR3 is TGTGCCAGCAGCCACAATAATGAGCAGTTCTTC.

The genes are TRBV29-1 and TRBJ2-7, with a possible D match to TRBD1 (5 bases). Trimming left V 4 bases short and J 7 bases short, with 26 bases between. Germline CDR1 is SQVTM and CDR2 is ANQGSEA. The CDR3 runs 16 residues. The CDR3, as DNA: TGCAGCGTTGTGACCCAGGGCCCCTATGATGCTAAGGAGCAGTACTTC. It specifies CSVVTQGPYDAKEQYF.

V is TRBV11-2 and J is TRBJ2-1; possible D gene TRBD2, 5 bases. Germline V gene sequence: CDR1 SGHAT, CDR2 FQNNGV. This CDR3 is 15 amino acids long. Trimming left V 8 bases short and J 3 bases short, with 17 bases between. The DNA for the CDR3 is TGTGCCAGCGGCTCGGGGAATTCTCTCTACAATGAGCAGTTCTTC. Amino acids: CASGSGNSLYNEQFF.

The V and J genes are TRBV18 and TRBJ1-2, with D unclear. The CDR3 is made up of 14 amino acids. V was cut by 2 bases and J by 5 bases, with 12 bases left in between. Germline V gene data show CDR1 as KGHSH and CDR2 as LQKENI. The CDR3 protein is CASSPVGGGYGYTF. The DNA of the CDR3 is TGTGCCAGCTCACCAGTGGGAGGCGGGTATGGCTACACCTTC.

The J gene is TRBJ1-1, the V gene TRBV5-6, with TRBD1 as a possible D gene (5 bases). Germline V gene sequence: CDR1 SGHDT, CDR2 YYEEEE. Between the trimmed V and J ends, which lost 5 bases and 6 bases, there was a span of 14 bases. This CDR3 has 13 residues. The CDR3 is CASRPQGGAEAFF. DNA for the CDR3: TGTGCCAGCAGACCGCAGGGTGGAGCTGAAGCTTTCTTT.

In this sample, this clone turned up once. V usage is TRBV5-1 and J usage is TRBJ2-1; D is unresolved. The CDR3 sequence is 15 residues long. The V end was cut by 0 bases, the J end by 0 bases, with 7 bases between. Germline values: CDR1 SGHRS, CDR2 YFSETQ. The CDR3 is CASSLVMSSYNEQFF. The CDR3 bases are TGCGCCAGCAGCTTGGTTATGAGCTCCTACAATGAGCAGTTCTTC.

V usage is TRBV29-1 and J usage is TRBJ2-1, with 7 positions matching TRBD1. Germline V CDR1 and CDR2: SQVTM, ANQGSEA. The CDR3 sequence is 12 residues long. The V segment lost 8 bases and the J segment 11 bases; nucleotides outside the gene matches: 12. The DNA for the CDR3 is TGCAGCTACAGGGGTGAGATTACAAAGCAGTTCTTC. This sequence encodes CSYRGEITKQFF.

The rearrangement joins TRBV4-2 to TRBJ1-6; D gene ambiguous. With 4 bases removed from V and 10 bases from J, the gap between germline ends came to 11 bases. The CDR3 loop spans 13 amino acids. Germline V gene lookup returns CDR1 LGHNA and CDR2 YNFKEQ. Here the CDR3 reads CASSLSDSSPLHF. In nucleotides, the CDR3 is TGTGCCAGCAGCCTGTCGGATAGCTCACCCCTCCACTTT.

V usage is TRBV30 and J usage is TRBJ2-7; 7 bases align to TRBD1. The CDR3 spans 14 residues. Unmatched junction bases numbered 7, after V lost 5 bases and J lost 0 bases. The germline V gene encodes CDR1 GTSNPN and CDR2 SVGIG (reference sequence). CDR3 region: CAWHRTGNSYEQYF. CDR3 nucleotide sequence: TGTGCCTGGCACCGGACAGGTAACTCCTACGAGCAGTACTTC.

This chain connects TRBV3-1 (or the pseudogene TRBV3-2) to TRBJ1-2; TRBD1 aligns across 9 bases. This CDR3 is 15 amino acids long. The germline CDR1 and CDR2 sequences are LGHDT and YNNKEL (reference sequence). Losses at the gene ends were 4 bases for V and 3 bases for J; bases not matched to a gene: 6. The CDR3 sequence: CASSPTGGDHYGYTF. CDR3 bases: TGTGCCAGCAGCCCGACAGGGGGGGACCACTATGGCTACACCTTC.